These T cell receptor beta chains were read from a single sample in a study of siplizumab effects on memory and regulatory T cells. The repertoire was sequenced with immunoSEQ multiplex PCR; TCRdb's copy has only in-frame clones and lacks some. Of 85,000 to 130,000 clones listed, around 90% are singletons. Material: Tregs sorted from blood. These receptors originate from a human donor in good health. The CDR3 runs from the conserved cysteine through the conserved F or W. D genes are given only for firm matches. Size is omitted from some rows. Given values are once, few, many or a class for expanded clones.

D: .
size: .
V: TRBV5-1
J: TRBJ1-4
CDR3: CASSLASGANEKLFF
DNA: TGCGCCAGCAGCTTGGCCTCTGGGGCTAATGAAAAACTGTTTTTT

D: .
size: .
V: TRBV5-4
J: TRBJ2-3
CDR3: CASSLEAGYLSDTQYF
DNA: TGTGCCAGCAGCTTGGAGGCGGGTTACTTGTCGGATACGCAGTATTTT

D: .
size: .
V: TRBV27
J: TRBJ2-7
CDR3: CASSFSTNAYEQYF
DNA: TGTGCCAGCAGTTTCTCAACTAACGCGTACGAGCAGTACTTC

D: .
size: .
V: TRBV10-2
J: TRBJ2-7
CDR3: CASGGTRRYTSYEQYF
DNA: TGCGCCAGCGGGGGGACGCGTCGCTATACCTCCTACGAGCAGTACTTC

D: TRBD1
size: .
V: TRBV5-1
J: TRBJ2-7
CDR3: CASSLKGQVSYEQYF
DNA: TGCGCCAGCAGCTTGAAGGGACAGGTATCCTACGAGCAGTACTTC

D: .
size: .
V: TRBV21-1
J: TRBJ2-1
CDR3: CASRRGSNEQFF
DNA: TGTGCCAGCAGACGGGGTAGTAATGAGCAGTTCTTC

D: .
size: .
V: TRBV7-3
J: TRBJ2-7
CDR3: CASSLMISGEQYF
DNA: TGTGCCAGCAGCTTAATGATCTCGGGCGAGCAGTACTTC

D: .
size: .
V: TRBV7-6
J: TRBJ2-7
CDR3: CASSLWAGFANEQYF
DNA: TGTGCCAGCAGCTTATGGGCAGGTTTTGCCAACGAGCAGTACTTC

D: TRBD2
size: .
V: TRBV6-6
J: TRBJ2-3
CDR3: CASSPGSGIRTDTQYF
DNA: TGTGCCAGCAGTCCAGGTAGCGGGATAAGGACAGATACGCAGTATTTT

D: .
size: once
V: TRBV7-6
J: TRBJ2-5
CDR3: CASTQHRTDVSIQYF
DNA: TGTGCCAGCACCCAGCACAGGACGGATGTATCAATCCAGTACTTC

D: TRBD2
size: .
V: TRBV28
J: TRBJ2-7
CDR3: CASSSYQTRLAGGPTEQYF
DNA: TGTGCCAGCAGTTCCTACCAAACTCGACTAGCGGGAGGGCCTACCGAGCAGTACTTC

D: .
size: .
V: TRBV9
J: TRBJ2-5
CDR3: CASSVMPGSGIGARETQYF
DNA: TGTGCCAGCAGCGTAATGCCCGGTTCGGGGATTGGGGCCCGTGAGACCCAGTACTTC

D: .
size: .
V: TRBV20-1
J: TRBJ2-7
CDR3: CSAGNSAEQYF
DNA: TGCAGTGCGGGGAACAGCGCCGAGCAGTACTTC

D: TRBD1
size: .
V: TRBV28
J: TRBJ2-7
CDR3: CASTGTGVYEQYF
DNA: TGTGCCAGCACTGGGACAGGGGTCTACGAGCAGTACTTC

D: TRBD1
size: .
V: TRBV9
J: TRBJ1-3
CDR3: CASSVSGQGISTIYF
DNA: TGTGCCAGCAGCGTATCTGGACAGGGTATCAGTACCATATATTTT

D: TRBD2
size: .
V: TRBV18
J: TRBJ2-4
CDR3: CASSPRSGGRLAKNIQYF
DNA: TGTGCCAGCTCACCACGATCCGGCGGGAGACTAGCCAAAAACATTCAGTACTTC

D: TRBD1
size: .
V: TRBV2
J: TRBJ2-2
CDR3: CASSRTGTGGTGELFF
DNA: TGTGCCAGCAGTCGTACCGGGACAGGGGGCACCGGGGAGCTGTTTTTT

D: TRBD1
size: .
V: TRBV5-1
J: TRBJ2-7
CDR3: CASSPDRGVVYEQYF
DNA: TGCGCCAGCAGCCCGGACAGGGGGGTGGTCTACGAGCAGTACTTC

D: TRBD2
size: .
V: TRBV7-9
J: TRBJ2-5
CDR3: CASSPHFSSGSWETQYF
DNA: TGTGCCAGCAGCCCCCATTTTTCTAGCGGGAGTTGGGAGACCCAGTACTTC

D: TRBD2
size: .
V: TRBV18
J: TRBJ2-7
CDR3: CASSPAGGDYEQYF
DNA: TGTGCCAGCTCACCTGCGGGAGGGGACTACGAGCAGTACTTC

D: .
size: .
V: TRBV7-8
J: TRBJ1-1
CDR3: CASSLGILKEKGSTEAFF
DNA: TGTGCCAGCAGCTTAGGGATATTAAAGGAAAAAGGGAGCACTGAAGCTTTCTTT

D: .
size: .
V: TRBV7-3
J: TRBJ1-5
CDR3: CASSIDWDQPQHF
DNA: TGTGCCAGCAGCATCGACTGGGATCAGCCCCAGCATTTT

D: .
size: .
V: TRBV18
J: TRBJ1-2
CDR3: CASSPGDYGYTF
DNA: TGTGCCAGCTCACCAGGGGACTATGGCTACACCTTC

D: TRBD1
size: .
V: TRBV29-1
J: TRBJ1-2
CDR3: CSVDDRGQSGYTF
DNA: TGCAGCGTTGATGACAGGGGGCAGAGTGGCTACACCTTC

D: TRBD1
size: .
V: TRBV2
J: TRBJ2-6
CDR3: CASRIRDSISGANVLTF
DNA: TGTGCCAGCAGAATCCGGGACAGCATCTCTGGGGCCAACGTCCTGACTTTC

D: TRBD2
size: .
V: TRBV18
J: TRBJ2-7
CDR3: CASSRSGGTPYEQYF
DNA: TGTGCCAGCTCACGAAGCGGGGGAACCCCCTACGAGCAGTACTTC

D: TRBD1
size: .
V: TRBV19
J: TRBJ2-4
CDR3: CASKDRGDKNIQYF
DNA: TGTGCCAGCAAAGACAGGGGGGACAAAAACATTCAGTACTTC

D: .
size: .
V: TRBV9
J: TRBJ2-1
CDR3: CASSVGRGGGEQFF
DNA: TGTGCCAGCAGCGTTGGGCGGGGAGGTGGTGAGCAGTTCTTC

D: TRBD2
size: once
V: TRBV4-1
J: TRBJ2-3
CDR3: CASSQKTSGTDTQYF
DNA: TGCGCCAGCAGCCAGAAGACTAGCGGCACAGATACGCAGTATTTT

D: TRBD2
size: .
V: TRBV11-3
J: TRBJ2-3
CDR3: CASSLTSGRTDTQYF
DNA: TGTGCCAGCAGCTTGACTAGCGGGAGAACAGATACGCAGTATTTT

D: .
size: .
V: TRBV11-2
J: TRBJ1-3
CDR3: CASSRTGTSGNTIYF
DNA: TGTGCCAGCAGCAGAACAGGGACCTCTGGAAACACCATATATTTT

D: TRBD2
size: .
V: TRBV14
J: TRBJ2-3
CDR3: CASSSGLFFTDTQYF
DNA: TGTGCCAGCAGCTCGGGACTATTTTTCACAGATACGCAGTATTTT

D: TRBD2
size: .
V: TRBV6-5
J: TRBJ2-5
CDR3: CASSWTGGWRETQYF
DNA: TGTGCCAGCAGTTGGACGGGAGGTTGGAGAGAGACCCAGTACTTC

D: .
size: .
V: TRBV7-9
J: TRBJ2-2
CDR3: CASSSLASGELFF
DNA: TGTGCCAGCAGTTCCTTAGCGTCAGGGGAGCTGTTTTTT

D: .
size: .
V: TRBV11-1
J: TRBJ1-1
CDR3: CASSLRLGEVGTAETEAFF
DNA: TGTGCCAGCAGCTTAAGGTTGGGGGAGGTGGGGACCGCGGAGACTGAAGCTTTCTTT

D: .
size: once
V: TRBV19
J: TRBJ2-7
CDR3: CASSVDVAYEQYF
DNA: TGTGCCAGTAGCGTCGACGTCGCCTACGAGCAGTACTTC

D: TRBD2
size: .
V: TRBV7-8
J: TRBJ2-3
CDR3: CASSLVWREGRTDTQYF
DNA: TGTGCCAGCAGCTTAGTTTGGCGGGAGGGCCGAACAGATACGCAGTATTTT

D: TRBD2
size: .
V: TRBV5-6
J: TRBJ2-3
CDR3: CASSRTLNSGRWSTDTQYF
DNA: TGTGCCAGCAGCCGGACACTCAATAGCGGGAGGTGGAGCACAGATACGCAGTATTTT

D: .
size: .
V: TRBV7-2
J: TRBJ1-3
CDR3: CATSISGSRDTIYF
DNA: TGTGCCACATCTATTTCGGGCTCTCGGGACACCATATATTTT

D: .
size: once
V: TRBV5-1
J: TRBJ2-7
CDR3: CASSFDGAGGSYEQYF
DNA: TGCGCCAGCAGCTTTGACGGTGCCGGCGGGTCCTACGAGCAGTACTTC

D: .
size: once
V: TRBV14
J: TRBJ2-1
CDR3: CASSQENYNEQFF
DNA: TGTGCCAGCAGCCAAGAGAACTACAATGAGCAGTTCTTC

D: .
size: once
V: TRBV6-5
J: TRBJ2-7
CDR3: CASRYSGSYEQYF
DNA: TGTGCCAGCAGATATTCAGGGTCCTACGAGCAGTACTTC

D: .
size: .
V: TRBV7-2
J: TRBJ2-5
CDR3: CASSLARRETQYF
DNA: TGTGCCAGCAGCTTAGCCAGGAGGGAGACCCAGTACTTC

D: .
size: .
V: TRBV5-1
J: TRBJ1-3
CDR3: CASSLEWGSGGNTIYF
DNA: TGCGCCAGCAGCTTGGAATGGGGCTCCGGTGGAAACACCATATATTTT

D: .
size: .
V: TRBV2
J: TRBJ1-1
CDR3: CASSGSPGDGTEAFF
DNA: TGTGCCAGCAGTGGATCCCCGGGAGACGGGACTGAAGCTTTCTTT

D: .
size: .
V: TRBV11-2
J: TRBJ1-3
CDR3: CASYSGNTIYF
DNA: TGTGCCAGCTACTCTGGAAACACCATATATTTT

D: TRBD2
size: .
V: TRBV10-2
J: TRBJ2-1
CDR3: CASSLFGRRVEQFF
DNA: TGCGCCAGCAGCCTATTCGGGAGGCGAGTTGAGCAGTTCTTC

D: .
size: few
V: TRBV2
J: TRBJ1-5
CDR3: CASSIRVAEQPQHF
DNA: TGTGCCAGCAGTATCCGGGTAGCGGAGCAGCCCCAGCATTTT

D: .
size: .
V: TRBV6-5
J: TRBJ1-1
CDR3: CASRTAMNTEAFF
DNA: TGTGCCAGCCGGACAGCAATGAACACTGAAGCTTTCTTT

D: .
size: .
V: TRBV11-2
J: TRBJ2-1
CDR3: CASTPLKDLRFYNEQFF
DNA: TGTGCCAGCACCCCGTTAAAGGACCTCCGGTTCTACAATGAGCAGTTCTTC

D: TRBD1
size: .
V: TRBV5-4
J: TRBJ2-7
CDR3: CASSLTGDSYEQYF
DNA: TGTGCCAGCAGCTTAACAGGGGACTCCTACGAGCAGTACTTC

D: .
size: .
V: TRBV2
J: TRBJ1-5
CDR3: CASSRDNNQPQHF
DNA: TGTGCCAGCAGCAGGGACAACAATCAGCCCCAGCATTTT